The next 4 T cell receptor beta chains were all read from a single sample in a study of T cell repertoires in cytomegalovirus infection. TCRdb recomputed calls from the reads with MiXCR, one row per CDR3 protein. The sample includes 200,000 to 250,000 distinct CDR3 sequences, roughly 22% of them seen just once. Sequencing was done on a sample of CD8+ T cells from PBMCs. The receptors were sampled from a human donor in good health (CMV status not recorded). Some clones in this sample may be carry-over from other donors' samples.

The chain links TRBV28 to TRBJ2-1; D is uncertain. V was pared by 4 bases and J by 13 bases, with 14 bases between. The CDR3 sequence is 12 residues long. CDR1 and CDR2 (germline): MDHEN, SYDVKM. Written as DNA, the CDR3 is TGTGCCAGCAGTTGGACCCGCGGCACACAGTTCTTC. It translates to CASSWTRGTQFF.

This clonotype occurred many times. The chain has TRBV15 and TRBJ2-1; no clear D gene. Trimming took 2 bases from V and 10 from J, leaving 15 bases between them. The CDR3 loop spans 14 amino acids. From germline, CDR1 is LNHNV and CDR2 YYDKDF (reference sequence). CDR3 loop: CATSRSPGSMEQFF. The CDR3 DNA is TGTGCCACCAGCAGAAGTCCGGGCTCCATGGAGCAGTTCTTC.

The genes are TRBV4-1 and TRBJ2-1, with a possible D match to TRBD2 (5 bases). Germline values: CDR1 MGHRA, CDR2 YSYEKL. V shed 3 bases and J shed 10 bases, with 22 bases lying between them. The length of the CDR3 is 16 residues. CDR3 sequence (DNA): TGCGCCAGCAGCCACAACCGGGATGCTCTGTCGGGCGAGCAGTTCTTC. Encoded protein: CASSHNRDALSGEQFF.

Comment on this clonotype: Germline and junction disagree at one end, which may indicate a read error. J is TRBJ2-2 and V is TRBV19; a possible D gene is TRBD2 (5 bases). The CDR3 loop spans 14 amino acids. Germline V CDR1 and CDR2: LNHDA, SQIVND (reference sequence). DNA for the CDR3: TGTGCCAGTATTAAGGTTGTTGGAACCGGGGAGCCGTTTTTT. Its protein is CASIKVVGTGEPFF.